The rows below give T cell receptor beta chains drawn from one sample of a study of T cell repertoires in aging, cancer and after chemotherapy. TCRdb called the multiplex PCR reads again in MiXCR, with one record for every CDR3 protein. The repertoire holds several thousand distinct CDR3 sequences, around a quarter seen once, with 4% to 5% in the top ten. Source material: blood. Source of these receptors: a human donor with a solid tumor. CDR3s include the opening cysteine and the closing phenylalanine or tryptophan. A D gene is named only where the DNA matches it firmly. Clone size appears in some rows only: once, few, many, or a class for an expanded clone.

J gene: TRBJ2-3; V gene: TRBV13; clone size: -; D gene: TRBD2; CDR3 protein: CASSARTSGGGYSVPDTQYF; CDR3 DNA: TGTGCCAGCAGCGCCCGGACTAGCGGGGGGGGCTATTCCGTCCCAGATACGCAGTATTTT
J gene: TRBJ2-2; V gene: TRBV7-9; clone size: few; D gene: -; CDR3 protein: CASRSDVTGELFF; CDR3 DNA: TGTGCCAGCAGGTCAGATGTCACCGGGGAGCTGTTTTTT
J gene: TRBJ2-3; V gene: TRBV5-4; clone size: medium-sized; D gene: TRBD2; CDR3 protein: CASSPSGGGYTQYF; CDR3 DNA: TGTGCCAGCAGCCCAAGCGGGGGGGGCTATACGCAGTATTTT
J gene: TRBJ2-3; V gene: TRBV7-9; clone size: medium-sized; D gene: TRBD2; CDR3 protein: CASSSRLAGAPDTQYF; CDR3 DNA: TGTGCCAGCAGCTCTCGACTAGCGGGAGCCCCAGATACGCAGTATTTT
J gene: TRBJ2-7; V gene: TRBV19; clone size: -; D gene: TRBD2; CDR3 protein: CASSLSGGSYEQYF; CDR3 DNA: TGTGCCAGTAGTCTTAGCGGGGGCTCCTACGAGCAGTACTTC
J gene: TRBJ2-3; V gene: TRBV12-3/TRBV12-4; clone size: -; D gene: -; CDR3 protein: CASSFGLAGHTDTQYF; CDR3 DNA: TGTGCCAGCAGTTTTGGTCTGGCGGGCCACACAGATACGCAGTATTTT
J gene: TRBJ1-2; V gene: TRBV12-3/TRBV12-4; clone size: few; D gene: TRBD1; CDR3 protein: CASSSQGRYGYTF; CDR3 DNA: TGTGCCAGCAGTTCACAGGGGCGCTATGGCTACACCTTC
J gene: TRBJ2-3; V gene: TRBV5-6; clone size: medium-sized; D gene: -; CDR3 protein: CASSLGGSSTDTQYF; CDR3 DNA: TGTGCCAGCAGCTTGGGCGGATCTAGCACAGATACGCAGTATTTT
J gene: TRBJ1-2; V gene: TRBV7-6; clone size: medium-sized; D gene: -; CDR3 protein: CASSSRGADSTGYTF; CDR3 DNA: TGTGCCAGCAGCTCGAGAGGGGCAGACTCAACGGGCTACACCTTC
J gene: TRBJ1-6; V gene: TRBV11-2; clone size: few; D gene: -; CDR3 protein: CASSLDYRGSSYNSPLHF; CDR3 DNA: TGTGCCAGCAGCTTAGATTATCGTGGTAGCTCCTATAATTCACCCCTCCACTTT
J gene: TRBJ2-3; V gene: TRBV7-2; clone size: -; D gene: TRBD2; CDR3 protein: CASSLGLAGGVVSDTQYF; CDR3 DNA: TGTGCCAGCAGCTTAGGGCTAGCGGGAGGGGTAGTATCAGATACGCAGTATTTT
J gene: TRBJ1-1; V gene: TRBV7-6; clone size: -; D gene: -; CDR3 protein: CASSLEGVWSVDTEAFF; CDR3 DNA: TGTGCCAGCAGCTTAGAGGGGGTCTGGAGTGTGGACACTGAAGCTTTCTTT
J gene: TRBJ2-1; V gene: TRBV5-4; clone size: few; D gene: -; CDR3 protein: CASSSWDLNEQFF; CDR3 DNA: TGTGCCAGCAGCTCCTGGGACTTGAATGAGCAGTTCTTC
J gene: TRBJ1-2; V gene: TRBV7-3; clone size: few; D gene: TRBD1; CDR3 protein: CASSPGTDRDYTF; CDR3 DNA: TGTGCCAGCAGCCCCGGGACAGACCGGGACTACACCTTC
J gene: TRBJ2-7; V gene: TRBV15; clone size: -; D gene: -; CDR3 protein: CATSKGPGLLYEQYF; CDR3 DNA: TGTGCCACCAGCAAGGGTCCGGGGCTTTTATACGAGCAGTACTTC
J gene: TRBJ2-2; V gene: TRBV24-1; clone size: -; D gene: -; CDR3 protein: CATGPGITGELFF; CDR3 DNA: TGTGCCACCGGCCCAGGGATCACCGGGGAGCTGTTTTTT
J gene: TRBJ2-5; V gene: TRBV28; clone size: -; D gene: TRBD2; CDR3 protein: CASSLSPSSGSTQETQYF; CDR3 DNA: TGTGCCAGCAGTTTATCCCCCTCTAGCGGGAGCACCCAAGAGACCCAGTACTTC